The 30 T cell receptor beta chains below come from one sample, sequenced in a study of shared clonotypes between healthy human individuals. The repertoire was sequenced with immunoSEQ multiplex PCR; TCRdb's copy has only in-frame clones and lacks some. The table has about 2 million clones, approximately 94% seen once; the top ten hold roughly 1.2%. CD45RO-negative CD8 cells positively selected for CCR7 made up the naive population, which excluded terminally differentiated effector memory CD45RA+ cells. The sample was naive CD8+ T cells sorted from blood. These receptors all stem from a young man in good health.

The gene calls are TRBV6-1 and TRBJ1-5; no clear D. This CDR3 is 15 amino acids long. V dropped 4 bases and J dropped 0 bases, with 10 bases sitting between them. Germline loops: CDR1 MNHNS, CDR2 SASEGT. DNA for the CDR3: TGTGCCAGCAGTGTAGATCCCGATAGCAATCAGCCCCAGCATTTT. Translating gives CASSVDPDSNQPQHF.

This clone was picked up one time. In DNA, the CDR3 is TGTGCCAGCAGCTGGGTCGGGGGAGGCACCGGGGAGCTGTTTTTT. Translation gives CASSWVGGGTGELFF. The rearrangement joins TRBV27 to TRBJ2-2; D possibly corresponds to TRBD2 (6 bases). Germline values: CDR1 MNHEY, CDR2 SMNVEV (reference sequence). The CDR3 sequence is 15 residues long. Trimming left V 6 bases short and J 4 bases short, with 15 bases between.

V is TRBV4-3 and J is TRBJ2-7, with a possible D match to TRBD2 (6 bases). Per the germline V gene, CDR1 is LGHNA and CDR2 is YSLEER. This CDR3 is 16 amino acids long. V lost 0 bases to trimming and J lost 3 bases, with 15 bases between them. The CDR3 spells CASSQEWASAHYEQYF. Written as DNA, the CDR3 is TGCGCCAGCAGCCAAGAGTGGGCTAGCGCCCACTACGAGCAGTACTTC.

V gene TRBV7-9 combines with J gene TRBJ2-2; D assignment may be TRBD1 or TRBD2 (5 bases each). Trimming cost V 4 bases and J 6 bases, with 15 bases left between them. CDR3 length equals 15 residues. Germline CDR1 and CDR2: SEHNR and FQNEAQ (reference sequence). Here the CDR3 DNA reads TGTGCCAGCAGCTCAAGAGCCGGGACGGCCGGGGAGCTGTTTTTT. Its translation: CASSSRAGTAGELFF.

The CDR3 DNA reads as TGTGCCAGCAGTCCGCTACAGGGAGGCAATCAGCCCCAGCATTTT. Translation: CASSPLQGGNQPQHF. The chain joins TRBV6-6 to TRBJ1-5, with a possible D match to TRBD1 (6 bases). Germline assignment: CDR1 MNHNY and CDR2 SVGAGI (reference sequence). CDR3 length equals 15 residues. Trimming pared 5 bases from V and 2 bases from J, leaving 13 bases between.

The V call is TRBV28, the J call TRBJ2-5; D may be TRBD1 or TRBD2 (6 bases each). V lost 5 bases and J lost 5, with 21 bases in between. The CDR3 sequence is 16 residues long. Germline CDR1 MDHEN, CDR2 SYDVKM. The CDR3, as DNA: TGTGCCAGCAGTCCCCCCGTGTGGGGGGCTTCGGAGACCCAGTACTTC. Amino acid sequence: CASSPPVWGASETQYF.

The chain joins TRBV10-2 to TRBJ2-7; D gene ambiguous. CDR3 length: 13 residues. V lost 5 bases and J 2 bases, leaving 10 bases between the germline ends. CDR1 and CDR2 (germline): WSHSY, SAAADI. The CDR3, as DNA: TGCGCCAGCAGTTCGGGCGCAACCTACGAGCAGTACTTC. It yields the protein CASSSGATYEQYF.

The chain employs TRBV5-1 and TRBJ2-1; 10 positions match TRBD2. This CDR3 is built from 15 residues. Germline lookup yields CDR1 SGHRS and CDR2 YFSETQ. The junction had 5 bases not matched to a gene; V was cut back by 0 bases and J by 8 bases. The CDR3 DNA sequence: TGCGCCAGCAGCTTGGGGGCTAGCGGGAGCGATGAGCAGTTCTTC. This encodes CASSLGASGSDEQFF. The whole variable domain, filled in from reference TRBV5-1 and TRBJ2-1, reads KAGVTQTPRYLIKTRGQQVTLSCSPISGHRSVSWYQQTPGQGLQFLFEYFSETQRNKGNFPGRFSGRQFSNSRSEMNVSTLELGDSALYLCASSLGASGSDEQFFGPGTRLTVL.

The chain employs TRBV5-6 and TRBJ2-3, with a possible D match to TRBD2 (6 bases). The CDR3 is made up of 12 amino acids. The germline gives CDR1 SGHDT, CDR2 YYEEEE. The V end was cut by 3 bases, the J end by 4 bases, with 6 bases between. CDR3 in amino acids: CASSWEADTQYF. CDR3 bases: TGTGCCAGCAGCTGGGAGGCAGATACGCAGTATTTT.

The chain couples TRBV15 to TRBJ2-1; 11 bases are shared with TRBD2. CDR1 and CDR2 (germline): LNHNV, YYDKDF (reference sequence). With 2 bases clipped from V and 6 bases from J, the junction kept 3 bases outside the gene matches. This CDR3 comprises 15 residues. The CDR3 reads CATSRLAGGSNEQFF. Written as DNA, the CDR3 is TGTGCCACCAGCAGACTAGCGGGGGGCAGCAATGAGCAGTTCTTC.

The chain links TRBV4-1 to TRBJ1-2; D possibly corresponds to TRBD1 (6 bases). Germline CDR1 reads MGHRA; CDR2 reads YSYEKL. The CDR3 extends over 16 amino acids. V dropped 0 bases and J dropped 3 bases, with 14 bases sitting between them. The CDR3 is CASSQDSQGGYYGYTF. The DNA of the CDR3 is TGCGCCAGCAGCCAAGATTCACAGGGAGGGTACTATGGCTACACCTTC.

The chain employs TRBV5-8 and TRBJ2-3, with 8 positions matching TRBD2. Looked up from germline, CDR1 is SGHTS and CDR2 is YDEGEE. With 3 bases clipped from V and 3 bases from J, the junction kept 3 bases outside the gene matches. CDR3 length: 14 amino acids. The CDR3 spells CASSSRGGTDTQYF. CDR3 nucleotide sequence: TGTGCCAGCAGCTCCCGGGGGGGGACAGATACGCAGTATTTT.

As concerns this clone: This CDR3 is also generated by other DNA sequences in the sample. The rearrangement uses TRBV4-1 and TRBJ2-7; D ambiguous. This CDR3 is built from 13 residues. The germline gives CDR1 MGHRA, CDR2 YSYEKL. Trimming removed 0 bases from V and 3 bases from J, with 6 bases in between. The CDR3 nucleotides are TGCGCCAGCAGCCAAGACCCAAACTACGAGCAGTACTTC. Translated, it gives CASSQDPNYEQYF.

The chain is built from TRBV5-6 and TRBJ1-2, with 7 positions matching TRBD1. This CDR3 is built from 13 residues. Germline CDR1 SGHDT, CDR2 YYEEEE. V was clipped by 3 bases and J by 3 bases; unmatched bases: 2. This CDR3 is CASSYDRDYGYTF. The CDR3 DNA reads as TGTGCCAGCAGCTATGACAGGGACTATGGCTACACCTTC.

The genes are TRBV5-1 and TRBJ2-5; perhaps D is TRBD1 or TRBD2 (5 bases each). The CDR3 spans 18 residues. The germline gives CDR1 SGHRS, CDR2 YFSETQ. With 0 bases removed from V and 1 base from J, the gap between germline ends came to 19 bases. The CDR3 bases are TGCGCCAGCAGCTTGGGGAGTACAGGACTCCCACCCCAAGAGACCCAGTACTTC. As protein: CASSLGSTGLPPQETQYF.

A single count supports this clone. The rearrangement uses TRBV4-2 and TRBJ2-3, with 8 nucleotides matching TRBD2. The ends lost 0 bases at V and 2 bases at J; junction bases unmatched: 10. The germline gives CDR1 LGHNA, CDR2 YNFKEQ. This CDR3 spans 18 amino acids. CDR3 region: CASSQDGRLAGTTDTQYF. Here the CDR3 DNA reads TGTGCCAGCAGCCAAGACGGCAGATTAGCGGGGACCACAGATACGCAGTATTTT.

This chain links TRBV6-1 with TRBJ2-7; D might be TRBD1 (7 bases). CDR3 length: 14 residues. The germline V gene encodes CDR1 MNHNS and CDR2 SASEGT. Trimming pared 3 bases from V and 2 bases from J, leaving 11 bases between. CDR3 protein: CASSDAGGTYEQYF. CDR3 sequence (DNA): TGTGCCAGCAGTGACGCAGGGGGGACCTACGAGCAGTACTTC.

V usage is TRBV15 and J usage is TRBJ2-7; D is ambiguous. V was cut by 6 bases and J by 4 bases, with 10 bases left in between. Germline assignment: CDR1 LNHNV and CDR2 YYDKDF (reference sequence). The CDR3 consists of 12 residues. The CDR3 nucleotides read TGTGCCACCAGGGCAGAAAGTTACGAGCAGTACTTC. Protein product: CATRAESYEQYF.

The chain employs TRBV23-1 and TRBJ2-6, with unresolved D. TRBV23-1 counts as an open reading frame of uncertain function. The CDR3 has 16 amino acids. Trimming removed 1 base at V and 2 bases at J, with 9 bases between. The CDR3 nucleotides read TGCGCCAGCAGTCAATGGCCCGGTACTGGGGCCAACGTCCTGACTTTC. This gives the protein CASSQWPGTGANVLTF.

The V call is TRBV7-9, the J call TRBJ2-2, with D possibly matching TRBD2 (5 bases). The V end lost 5 bases, the J end lost 6 bases, and 19 bases lay between the germline ends. The CDR3 contains 16 residues. Germline-derived CDR1 and CDR2 are SEHNR and FQNEAQ (reference sequence). The DNA of the CDR3 is TGTGCCAGCAGCCGGGCCGGGGAGCACCGGGCCGGGGAGCTGTTTTTT. Translating it yields CASSRAGEHRAGELFF.

This chain links TRBV19 with TRBJ2-5; no reliable D call. Trimming removed 1 base at V and 5 bases at J, with 8 bases between. The CDR3 runs 13 residues. Germline CDR1 LNHDA, CDR2 SQIVND (reference sequence). Written as DNA, the CDR3 is TGTGCCAGTAGTATAGTCCTTTGGGAGACCCAGTACTTC. Its translation is CASSIVLWETQYF.

The V call is TRBV28, the J call TRBJ1-1, with D possibly matching TRBD1 (6 bases). Germline V CDR1 and CDR2: MDHEN, SYDVKM. The V and J ends lost 6 bases and 4 bases respectively, with 12 bases between them. The CDR3 has 13 amino acids. CDR3 residues: CASSLGAPTEAFF. The CDR3 DNA is TGTGCCAGCAGCCTGGGGGCGCCCACTGAAGCTTTCTTT. The complete variable domain, with remaining parts taken from reference TRBV28 and TRBJ1-1, reads DVKVTQSSRYLVKRTGEKVFLECVQDMDHENMFWYRQDPGLGLRLIYFSYDVKMKEKGDIPEGYSVSREKKERFSLILESASTNQTSMYLCASSLGAPTEAFFGQGTRLTVV.

The rearrangement uses TRBV4-1 and TRBJ1-5; 9 nucleotides agree with TRBD1. Germline V gene data show CDR1 as MGHRA and CDR2 as YSYEKL. V shed 0 bases and J 4 bases; nucleotides not matched to a gene: 16. The CDR3 runs 20 residues. The CDR3 nucleotides are TGCGCCAGCAGCCAAGAAGAAGTATGGACAGGGGAGTTCGGGAATCAGCCCCAGCATTTT. Translated, it gives CASSQEEVWTGEFGNQPQHF.

The chain uses TRBV5-6 and TRBJ1-4, with TRBD1 identical over 9 bases. V shed 3 bases and J 9 bases; nucleotides not matched to a gene: 3. CDR3 length: 13 amino acids. The germline CDR1 and CDR2 sequences are SGHDT and YYEEEE. Here the CDR3 DNA reads TGTGCCAGCAGCTGGGACAGGGATCAAAAACTGTTTTTT. Translating gives CASSWDRDQKLFF.

V is TRBV4-3 and J is TRBJ2-6; D remains unclear. The V gene's germline CDR1 is LGHNA and CDR2 YSLEER. The CDR3 is 16 amino acids. V shed 1 base and J shed 0 bases, with 7 bases lying between them. In nucleotides, the CDR3 is TGCGCCAGCAGCCAAGTTTGGTTCTCTGGGGCCAACGTCCTGACTTTC. Translated: CASSQVWFSGANVLTF.

The rearrangement joins TRBV27 to TRBJ2-3; TRBD2 matches 16 bases. V lost 5 bases and J lost 10; bases outside the gene matches: 24. Per germline, CDR1 MNHEY and CDR2 SMNVEV (reference sequence). The CDR3 sequence is 21 residues long. CDR3 amino acids: CASSTTRRGLAGGRALGAQYF. CDR3 in DNA: TGTGCCAGCAGTACGACTCGGAGGGGACTAGCGGGGGGGCGGGCCCTTGGGGCGCAGTATTTT.

The genes are TRBV19 and TRBJ2-5, with 11 bases identical to TRBD2. The CDR3 length is 17 residues. Germline CDR1 LNHDA, CDR2 SQIVND (reference sequence). After removal of 3 bases from V and 0 bases from J, the junction contained 6 bases not matched to a gene. As DNA, the CDR3 is TGTGCCAGTAGTATGGAGGGACTAGCGGAGTACCAAGAGACCCAGTACTTC. Translating gives CASSMEGLAEYQETQYF.

This chain uses TRBV21-1 with TRBJ2-2; the table's D call of TRBD2 was not tested on the DNA. TRBV21-1 is annotated as a pseudogene. The CDR3 is 13 residues long. The CDR3 DNA follows: TGTGCCAGCAGCCCCCTGAGGGACGGGGAGCTGTTTTTT. Its protein is CASSPLRDGELFF.

The chain uses TRBV19 and TRBJ2-3; unclear D gene. The V and J ends lost 5 bases and 2 bases respectively, with 5 bases between them. The germline CDR1 and CDR2 sequences are LNHDA and SQIVND (reference sequence). The CDR3 has 12 residues. The CDR3 region is CASSPDTDTQYF. CDR3 sequence (DNA): TGTGCCAGTAGTCCTGACACAGATACGCAGTATTTT.

This chain joins TRBV9 and TRBJ2-5; 9 positions match TRBD2. CDR1 and CDR2 from the germline V gene are SGDLS and YYNGEE. Losses at the gene ends were 8 bases for V and 3 bases for J; bases not matched to a gene: 14. CDR3 length equals 16 residues. This chain's CDR3 is CARTEGIAGEEETQYF. For the CDR3, the DNA is TGTGCCAGAACGGAGGGGATAGCGGGGGAGGAAGAGACCCAGTACTTC.